The 10 T cell receptor beta chains below all came from one sample that was sequenced in a study of T-cell reconstitution after alpha-beta-depleted transplantation in children. Unique molecular identifiers were used to barcode this TCRbeta library. MiXCR, run by TCRdb on the PCR reads, gives a single entry per CDR3 protein. Among hundreds of thousands of distinct CDR3 sequences listed, around 14% were seen once. The sequences come from PBMCs, collected before TCRalphabeta/CD19-depleted stem cell transplant. The receptors originated from a girl aged 2 to 10 with congenital amegakaryocytic thrombocytopenia, due to receive a stem cell transplant.

In its sample, this clonotype was seen many times. This sequence joins TRBV20-1 and TRBJ2-4; D gene ambiguous. The CDR3 loop spans 14 amino acids. V was pared by 5 bases and J by 0 bases, with 11 bases between. CDR1 is DFQATT and CDR2 is SNEGSKA in the germline V gene (reference sequence). Written as DNA, the CDR3 is TGCAGTGCTCGGCCTCCTCTAGCCAAAAACATTCAGTACTTC. Its protein is CSARPPLAKNIQYF.

The V gene is TRBV29-1, the J gene TRBJ2-1; D may correspond to TRBD1 or TRBD2 (5 bases each). Trimming took off 7 bases at V and 0 bases at J, with 10 bases between the two ends. The CDR3 sequence is 13 residues long. The germline CDR1 and CDR2 sequences are SQVTM and ANQGSEA. CDR3 in DNA: TGCAGCGGGGGGTGGCCCTCCTACAATGAGCAGTTCTTC. Translating gives CSGGWPSYNEQFF.

J is TRBJ2-1 and V is TRBV9, with 12 bases lining up with TRBD2. With V trimmed by 0 bases and J by 9 bases, 4 bases remained unmatched. Germline CDR1 reads SGDLS; CDR2 reads YYNGEE. The CDR3 runs to 15 residues. The CDR3 bases are TGTGCCAGCAGCGTAGCGCTAGCGGGAGGGAGTGAGCAGTTCTTC. Protein product: CASSVALAGGSEQFF.

There are many counts of this clonotype. The V and J genes are TRBV4-2 and TRBJ2-1; TRBD2 agrees at 13 bases. CDR3 length: 20 amino acids. From germline, CDR1 is LGHNA and CDR2 YNFKEQ. With V trimmed by 7 bases and J by 5 bases, 20 bases remained unmatched. The DNA of the CDR3 is TGTGCCAGCACCCTAGTATACTTAGGACTAGCGGGAGTTATCGACAATGAGCAGTTCTTC. Translating it yields CASTLVYLGLAGVIDNEQFF.

A note on this clonotype: A read error may explain this, as a much larger clone is one base away. V usage is TRBV12-3 or TRBV12-4 and J usage is TRBJ2-3; no reliable D call. The DNA end favors TRBJ1-5, so the J call may be wrong. CDR3 length: 12 amino acids. The CDR3 loop is CASRQATDTQHF. The CDR3 DNA reads TGTGCCAGCAGGCAGGCCACAGATACGCAGCATTTT.

The gene calls are TRBV21-1 and TRBJ2-5; the listed D gene, TRBD1, was not tested against the DNA. TRBV21-1 is annotated as a pseudogene. The CDR3 loop spans 15 amino acids. CDR3 loop: CASSKASRGGETQYF. CDR3 sequence (DNA): TGTGCCAGCAGCAAAGCAAGCCGGGGCGGGGAGACCCAGTACTTC.

A few counts support this clonotype. The chain is built from TRBV5-1 and TRBJ1-1; tentatively, D is TRBD1 (6 bases). Germline loops: CDR1 SGHRS, CDR2 YFSETQ. The V end lost 4 bases, the J end lost 2 bases, and 12 bases lay between the germline ends. This CDR3 has 14 amino acids. The CDR3 here is CASSKTGINTEAFF. Written as DNA, the CDR3 is TGCGCCAGCAGCAAGACAGGAATAAACACTGAAGCTTTCTTT.

This clonotype was recorded at least ten times. The V call is TRBV11-1, the J call TRBJ2-7; D possibly corresponds to TRBD1 (6 bases). Trimming removed 2 bases at V and 5 bases at J, with 13 bases between. Germline values: CDR1 SGHAT, CDR2 FQDESV (reference sequence). This CDR3 has 14 residues. The DNA for the CDR3 is TGTGCCAGCAGCTTACCGGCAGGGGCCAACGAGCAGTACTTC. Translation: CASSLPAGANEQYF.

This clonotype was counted at least ten times. V gene TRBV12-3 or TRBV12-4 combines with J gene TRBJ2-3; 9 nucleotides agree with TRBD1. The ends lost 4 bases at V and 7 bases at J; junction bases unmatched: 9. This CDR3 contains 15 residues. CDR3 in DNA: TGTGCCAGCAGTTCCAGCCGGGACAGGGAGTATACGCAGTATTTT. It is translated as CASSSSRDREYTQYF.

A few counts support this clonotype. The chain combines TRBV5-1 with TRBJ2-3; 9 bases match TRBD2. CDR1 and CDR2 (germline): SGHRS, YFSETQ. V trimming: 4 bases; J trimming: 4 bases; junction bases outside the gene matches: 4. This CDR3 spans 14 amino acids. The CDR3 reads CASSIAGVADTQYF. The DNA for the CDR3 is TGCGCCAGCAGCATAGCGGGAGTGGCAGATACGCAGTATTTT.